The present T cell receptor beta chain was sequenced within a study of read filtering for tumor transcriptome and immune sequencing. Overall study: Mean patient age was roughly 66 years, range roughly 45 to 85; some 17 male, around 15 female. DNase treatment preceded whole-transcriptome library preparation.

In its sample, this clonotype was seen many times. The library was built from 400 to 500 ng RNA with molecular barcoded adaptors for alpha/delta and beta/gamma chains. TCRdb itself ran the reads through MiXCR, one entry per CDR3 protein. The table includes 35,000 to 40,000 distinct CDR3 sequences, 12% to 15% detected once. CDR1 is SEHNR and CDR2 is FQNEAQ in the germline V gene (reference sequence). Trimming took 3 bases from V and 2 from J, leaving 9 bases between them. The CDR3 spans 14 residues. Every patient had bone marrow sampled while the disease was active. The TCR sequence derives from a donor at least 40 years old with multiple myeloma. The rearrangement uses TRBV7-9 and TRBJ2-3, with D possibly TRBD2 on 5 matching bases. Sequencing was performed on a population of CD138-negative cells sorted from bone marrow. CDR3 amino acids: CASSFEGNTDTQYF. The CDR3 nucleotides are TGTGCCAGCAGCTTTGAGGGAAACACAGATACGCAGTATTTT. The full variable domain, in which reference TRBV7-9 and TRBJ2-3 provide the parts outside the CDR3, is DTGVSQNPRHKITKRGQNVTFRCDPISEHNRLYWYRQTLGQGPEFLTYFQNEAQLEKSRLLSDRFSAERPKGSFSTLEIQRTEQGDSAMYLCASSFEGNTDTQYFGPGTRLTVL.